This T cell receptor beta chain was documented in a study of cytomegalovirus exposure and HLA in healthy donors. The length of the CDR3 is 18 residues. This PCR relied on a set of 60 Vbeta primers and 13 Jbeta primers. Sequencing was performed with immunoSEQ multiplex PCR; in TCRdb, only in-frame clones are kept and a portion is missing. The sample consists of about 83,000 clones, about 78% of them appearing once. The V and J genes are TRBV1 and TRBJ2-1; TRBD2 reflects the table's D call only, with no check against the DNA. TRBV1 is a listed pseudogene. Sequencing used PBMCs. The sequence came from a man younger than 30 in good health and CMV-seropositive. CDR3 nucleotide sequence: TGCACCAGCAGCCAAGCAATAAGGAGCGGGAGGGCCCGAGATGAGCAGTTCTTC. Its protein product is CTSSQAIRSGRARDEQFF.